This paragraph reports one TCR beta chain. The record originates from a study of T cell responses to AZD1222 COVID-19 vaccine. The germline CDR1 and CDR2 sequences are SNHLY and FYNNEI. V gave up 1 base and J gave up 2 bases; unmatched junction bases: 3. The CDR3 runs to 15 residues. Some clones are missing from TCRdb's copy, which holds only in-frame ones; the method was immunoSEQ multiplex PCR. Of roughly 80,000 clones listed, roughly nine tenths were seen once; the top ten hold 5.4%. The V call is TRBV2, the J call TRBJ2-7; 9 bases align to TRBD1. The starting material was peripheral blood, obtained 28 days after the second AZD1222 dose. This receptor was obtained from an adult who received the AZD1222 COVID-19 vaccine. This CDR3 is CASSEDRGPPYEQYF. The CDR3 region has the DNA TGTGCCAGCAGTGAAGACAGGGGGCCTCCCTACGAGCAGTACTTC.